The 5 T cell receptor beta chains below all came from one sample that was sequenced in a study of blood T cell repertoires in COVID-19. TCRdb's table, derived via immunoSEQ multiplex PCR, lists solely in-frame clones and lacks some. The sample includes 25,000 to 35,000 clones, 85% of them seen just once. Material for sequencing was peripheral blood. These receptors all stem from a human donor in a cohort sampled during active COVID-19.

CDR3 nucleotides: TGTGCCAGCAGCTATAGTTTGACAGGGGGGATTAATAACTATGGCTACACCTTC. Amino acid sequence: CASSYSLTGGINNYGYTF. The genes are TRBV11-2 and TRBJ1-2, with TRBD1 identical over 9 bases. V lost 4 bases to trimming and J lost 1 base; unmatched junction nucleotides: 13. CDR1 SGHAT and CDR2 FQNNGV come from the germline V gene. The length of the CDR3 is 18 residues.

The rearrangement links TRBV28 to TRBJ1-4; no clear D gene. The germline V and J ends were trimmed by 3 bases and 0 bases, with 8 bases remaining between them. Germline CDR1 and CDR2: MDHEN and SYDVKM. This CDR3 spans 15 amino acids. For the CDR3, the DNA is TGTGCCAGCAGTTTTGGTCAGGCAACTAATGAAAAACTGTTTTTT. As protein: CASSFGQATNEKLFF. Looking up the rest from reference TRBV28 and TRBJ1-4 gives the full variable domain: DVKVTQSSRYLVKRTGEKVFLECVQDMDHENMFWYRQDPGLGLRLIYFSYDVKMKEKGDIPEGYSVSREKKERFSLILESASTNQTSMYLCASSFGQATNEKLFFGSGTQLSVL.

This clone came up a few times. The genes are TRBV18 and TRBJ2-5; D remains unclear. Trimming left V 4 bases short and J 5 bases short, with 8 bases between. The germline V gene encodes CDR1 KGHSH and CDR2 LQKENI. This CDR3 comprises 12 residues. The CDR3 DNA reads as TGTGCCAGCTCACGCTCCCGGGAGACCCAGTACTTC. Amino acids: CASSRSRETQYF.

The count of this clone is one. This chain links TRBV18 with TRBJ2-1, with D perhaps matching TRBD2 (6 bases). CDR3 length: 16 residues. Germline-derived CDR1 and CDR2 are KGHSH and LQKENI. The V end lost 0 bases, the J end lost 7 bases, and 16 bases lay between the germline ends. CDR3 region: CASSPPRLGRENEQFF. In DNA, the CDR3 is TGTGCCAGCTCACCACCGAGACTAGGAAGGGAGAATGAGCAGTTCTTC.

This sequence joins TRBV10-3 and TRBJ2-7; D is uncertain. The CDR3 has 13 amino acids. Germline CDR1 ENHRY, CDR2 SYGVKD. V shed 0 bases and J shed 4 bases, with 7 bases lying between them. CDR3: CAISESPLYEQYF. CDR3 bases: TGTGCCATCAGTGAGTCCCCTCTATACGAGCAGTACTTC.